This entry concerns a single TCR beta chain. Antigen: not known. These data are taken from a study of T cell responses to AZD1222 COVID-19 vaccine. Study observations and caveats: Vaccine-associated CD4 TCRs spanned spike, dominant at 160-218 and 743-854.

This table comes from immunoSEQ multiplex PCR, and its TCRdb copy is limited to in-frame clones, with some not included. Of 95,000 to 150,000 clones in the sample, roughly nine tenths were seen once. This CDR3 region has 19 residues. From germline, CDR1 is SGHDN and CDR2 FVKESK. Trimming removed 0 bases at V and 5 bases at J, with 25 bases between. The receptor's source is an adult in good health. The V gene is TRBV14, the J gene TRBJ2-5; a weak D match, TRBD2 (6 bases). The source material was peripheral blood, sampled on day 0 of AZD1222 vaccination. Here the CDR3 DNA reads TGTGCCAGCAGCCAAGATTGGGCTCCTCGGCGGGATCACCGGGAGACCCAGTACTTC. This translates into CASSQDWAPRRDHRETQYF.